This T cell receptor beta chain derives from a study of T cell responses to AZD1222 COVID-19 vaccine. Study-wide points: Sampling captured repertoires only after the peak T cell response. Once two AZD1222 doses were given, Spike-specific TCR breadth and depth went up.

Clones were sequenced by immunoSEQ multiplex PCR, and TCRdb holds only the in-frame ones, with some missing. The profile covers about 140,000 clones, with about 90% appearing a single time and 5% to 6.5% taken by the ten largest. The CDR3 sequence is 13 residues long. Trimming removed 2 bases from V and 8 bases from J, with 11 bases in between. The V gene's germline CDR1 is LGHNT and CDR2 FRNRAP. Notes on this clone: Its target is unknown.

The chain carries TRBV12-5 and TRBJ2-3; D unresolved. The sample in question was peripheral blood, obtained on day 0 of AZD1222 vaccination. The sequence derives from an adult in good health. Here the CDR3 reads CASGLTYRSTQYF. The CDR3 DNA is TGTGCTAGTGGTTTGACTTATCGAAGTACGCAGTATTTT.